This T cell receptor beta chain was observed in a study of cytomegalovirus exposure and HLA in healthy donors. The V and J ends lost 0 bases and 3 bases, in that order; junction bases with no gene match: 10. Germline CDR1 LGHNA, CDR2 YNFKEQ. The CDR3 is 18 amino acids. Primers for the PCR totalled 60 Vbeta and 13 Jbeta. TCRdb's table, derived via immunoSEQ multiplex PCR, lists solely in-frame clones and lacks some. The sample includes more than 75,000 clones. Study observations and caveats: Researchers had no immune exposure information except CMV serostatus available. Likely technical artifact: a cluster of highly shared sequence variants. Three chains linked to CMV were shown in vitro to be specific for CMV antigens.

A word on this clone: As yet, its antigen is unknown.

The chain employs TRBV4-2 and TRBJ2-3, with TRBD2 identical over 9 bases. The source of this sequence is a man aged 45-65 years in good health and CMV-seropositive. Sequenced sample: PBMCs. CDR3: CASSQDLLAGWGTDTQYF. In nucleotides, the CDR3 is TGTGCCAGCAGCCAAGATCTCCTAGCGGGATGGGGGACAGATACGCAGTATTTT.